Described below is a single T cell receptor (beta chain) sequence and its context. As yet, its antigen is unknown. This sample is drawn from a study of shared clonotypes between healthy human individuals. Study-level information: Contributing individuals were a couple of females and three males aged 18 to 49.

Germline lookup yields CDR1 LNHDA and CDR2 SQIVND (reference sequence). The CDR3 spans 15 residues. V dropped 5 bases and J dropped 0 bases, with 13 bases sitting between them. Free of recent acute infections or vaccinations, the donors were healthy HIV-negative adults. Several immunoSEQ 96-well plates shared each subset's DNA, each plate a replicate. Sequencing used immunoSEQ multiplex PCR; TCRdb keeps in-frame clones, though not all of them. The sample holds millions of clones, approximately 92% seen once. Findings of the study overall: Naive CD4 clonotypes overlapped across a few donors at roughly 5%.

The V call is TRBV19, the J call TRBJ1-1; perhaps TRBD1 as D (5 bases). Sample: naive CD4+ T cells sorted from blood. Subset indicated: CD45RA+ positively selected. This sequence originates from a man in his late teens or twenties in good health. CDR3 DNA sequence: TGTGCCAGTAGTTTGGGGCAGCTCATGAACACTGAAGCTTTCTTT. Translating gives CASSLGQLMNTEAFF.